The present T cell receptor (beta chain) was sequenced within a study of blood T cell repertoires in COVID-19. Study at large: COVID-19 samples from acute and convalescent phases originated in the United States, Italy and Spain. From T cells, B-cell-depleted T cells, or PBMCs came the material, which was cDNA or gDNA.

With V trimmed by 5 bases and J by 6 bases, 20 bases remained unmatched. Germline V gene data show CDR1 as SQVTM and CDR2 as ANQGSEA. The CDR3 has 18 residues. Original processing notes: The assay estimated nucleated cells by amplifying reference gene primers. Assay: immunoSEQ multiplex PCR; the TCRdb copy retains only in-frame clones and omits some. The V and J calls and the clone size are those of that table, but D and trimming were determined from the DNA. This table holds about 39,000 clones, about nine tenths found once. This TCR was recovered from a man aged 45-65 years with active or convalescent COVID-19. This chain uses TRBV29-1 with TRBJ1-4, with 8 nucleotides matching TRBD1. Input material: peripheral blood. The CDR3 coding sequence is TGCAGCGTTAGAGGACAGGGCATCCAGGGAGAGAGGGATGAAAAACTGTTTTTT. As protein: CSVRGQGIQGERDEKLFF.